Below are 19 T cell receptor beta chains sequenced from a single sample in a study of tumor-infiltrating lymphocytes in primary liver carcinoma. RNA and DNA were co-extracted from around 20-30 mg of unsorted bulk tissue. From 400 to 500 ng total RNA, TCR beta cDNA was generated with a primer in the constant region. Library construction for TCR beta comprised three nested multiplex PCR rounds performed with slightly modified ARM-PCR. TRBV1-TRBV30 forward and Cbeta reverse primers drove the first two roughly 10-cycle rounds. TCRdb re-called the multiplex PCR reads with MiXCR, one entry per CDR3 protein. The sample records approximately 110,000 distinct CDR3 sequences, 55% to 75% being singletons. The sample comprised liver tumor tissue from sampling region 1. Subset denoted: tumor region T1, superior pole. These TCRs come from a woman aged 60-75 years with primary liver carcinoma and hepatitis B virus infection.

Of note for this clonotype: This may stem from a read error, because a much larger clone lies one nucleotide away. The chain carries TRBV29-1 and TRBJ2-5, with D tentatively TRBD1 (8 bases). Germline-derived CDR1 and CDR2 are SQVTM and ANQGSEA. The CDR3 is made up of 15 amino acids. CDR3 residues: CSVPPDRGGQDTQYF. As DNA, the CDR3 is TGCAGCGTTCCCCCTGACAGGGGAGGGCAAGATACCCAGTACTTC.

For this clonotype: The conserved final phenylalanine or tryptophan is absent from the CDR3, which likely points to a read error. The gene calls are TRBV5-1 and TRBJ2-2, with 7 bases aligning to TRBD1. CDR1 is SGHRS and CDR2 is YFSETQ in the germline V gene. V dropped 4 bases and J dropped 0; count of bases not matched to a gene: 6. The CDR3 runs 16 residues. The CDR3 is CASSPGQLANTGELFS. In nucleotides, the CDR3 is TGCGCCAGCAGCCCGGGACAGCTAGCGAACACCGGGGAGCTGTTTTCT.

Points on this clonotype: Given a much more abundant clone one base away, this may be a read error. V is TRBV2 and J is TRBJ2-5; the D is unclear. CDR3 length equals 12 residues. Germline V gene sequence: CDR1 SNHLY, CDR2 FYNNEI. Trimming took off 8 bases at V and 5 bases at J, with 12 bases between the two ends. The CDR3 region has the DNA TGTGCCAGCTTAAGCTCGTGGGAGACCCAGTACTTC. This sequence encodes CASLSSWETQYF.

CDR3 bases: TGTGCCAGCAGCTCAGGACGGACTAGCGGGAGGGCCGAACTACAAGAGACCCAGTACTTC. Its protein is CASSSGRTSGRAELQETQYF. The rearrangement links TRBV7-9 to TRBJ2-5, with 15 bases identical to TRBD2. This CDR3 comprises 20 residues. With V trimmed by 4 bases and J by 2 bases, 14 bases remained unmatched. Germline assignment: CDR1 SEHNR and CDR2 FQNEAQ (reference sequence).

This chain joins TRBV28 and TRBJ1-4; 8 bases map to TRBD1. This CDR3 has 16 amino acids. Germline V gene lookup returns CDR1 MDHEN and CDR2 SYDVKM. Unmatched junction bases numbered 6, after V lost 4 bases and J lost 2 bases. This CDR3 is CASSSPRGRTNEKLFF. In DNA, the CDR3 is TGTGCCAGCAGTTCTCCCAGGGGGCGGACTAATGAAAAACTGTTTTTT.

This clonotype showed up just a few times. One junction end does not reproduce the germline sequence, and a read error may be involved. This chain joins TRBV11-3 and TRBJ2-1; 7 bases are shared with TRBD2. The CDR3 is 14 amino acids. CDR1 SGHNT and CDR2 YENEEA come from the germline V gene. CDR3 DNA: TGTGTCAGCAGCTTATGCGGGAGCACTAGTGAGCAGTTCTTC. It is translated as CVSSLCGSTSEQFF.

A remark on this clonotype: One junction end disagrees with the germline gene, perhaps due to a read error. The J gene is TRBJ2-1, the V gene TRBV11-2, with TRBD2 matching over 7 bases. This CDR3 has 16 residues. CDR1 is SGHAT, CDR2 FQNNGV, per germline. CDR3 amino acids: CASSWGGEGTYNEQLF. The CDR3 region has the DNA TGTGCCAGCAGCTGGGGGGGGGAGGGGACCTACAATGAGCAACTCTTC. The complete variable domain, with remaining parts taken from reference TRBV11-2 and TRBJ2-1, reads EAGVAQSPRYKIIEKRQSVAFWCNPISGHATLYWYQQILGQGPKLLIQFQNNGVVDDSQLPKDRFSAERLKGVDSTLKIQPAKLEDSAVYLCASSWGGEGTYNEQLFGPGTRLTVL.

This chain connects TRBV6-4 to TRBJ2-3, with 12 bases fitting TRBD2. The CDR3 contains 15 residues. Losses at the gene ends were 11 bases for V and 6 bases for J; bases not matched to a gene: 12. Germline CDR1 MRHNA, CDR2 SNTAGT. The CDR3 region is CARKTSGSSLDTQYF. CDR3 sequence (DNA): TGTGCCCGCAAGACTAGCGGGAGCTCGTTGGATACGCAGTATTTT.

As for this clonotype: Without the conserved terminal phenylalanine or tryptophan, this CDR3 likely stems from a read error. V gene TRBV12-3 or TRBV12-4 combines with J gene TRBJ1-6; 7 bases are shared with TRBD1. V lost 6 bases to trimming and J lost 5 bases; unmatched junction nucleotides: 4. This CDR3 contains 14 residues. The CDR3 here is CASRFGTDNSPLHS. CDR3 nucleotides: TGTGCCAGCAGGTTCGGGACAGATAATTCACCCCTCCACTCT.

Notes on this clonotype: A much more abundant neighbour one base away suggests this may be a read error. The chain is built from TRBV29-1 and TRBJ2-5; D remains ambiguous. The V gene lost 4 bases and the J gene lost 5 bases, with 11 bases spanning the gap. The length of the CDR3 is 12 residues. CDR1 SQVTM and CDR2 ANQGSEA come from the germline V gene. Here the CDR3 DNA reads TGCAGCGTTGGAGGAGCCGGGGAGACCCAGTACTTC. It yields the protein CSVGGAGETQYF.

A few counts support this clonotype. The chain uses TRBV5-6 and TRBJ1-5; D may be TRBD1 (6 bases). This CDR3 has 14 amino acids. V was trimmed by 1 base and J by 6 bases, leaving 11 bases between them. The germline V gene has CDR1 SGHDT and CDR2 YYEEEE. CDR3 DNA: TGTGCCAGCAGCTTGCTCGGGGACACTCAGCCCCAGCATTTT. Protein sequence: CASSLLGDTQPQHF.

The chain has TRBV11-3 and TRBJ2-7; 7 nucleotides match TRBD2. The germline V gene encodes CDR1 SGHNT and CDR2 YENEEA. The CDR3 runs to 14 residues. The DNA for the CDR3 is TGTGGCAACTGCTTAAGCGGGCGGGAGCACGAGCAGTACTTC. It is translated as CGNCLSGREHEQYF.

Concerning this clonotype itself: This clone may be a read error of a much larger clone one base away. V and J are TRBV6-1 and TRBJ1-2; D ambiguous. This CDR3 has 12 amino acids. The ends were cut back, 10 bases at V and 0 bases at J, with 9 bases in the middle. Germline V gene sequence: CDR1 MNHNS, CDR2 SASEGT. The CDR3, as DNA: TGTGCCATCAGAGGGTCTAACTATGGCTACACCTTC. Translating it yields CAIRGSNYGYTF.

The J gene is TRBJ2-7, the V gene TRBV11-2, with D tentatively TRBD2 (5 bases). The CDR3 covers 15 residues. Germline CDR1 is SGHAT and CDR2 is FQNNGV. V lost 5 bases and J lost 0, with 14 bases in between. In DNA, the CDR3 is TGTGCCAGCAGCCTCGCATGGGAGAACTCCTACGAGCAGTACTTC. Protein product: CASSLAWENSYEQYF.

As concerns this clonotype: The junction and the germline gene differ at one end; a read error may be behind it. CDR3 nucleotide sequence: TGTGCCAGCACTGAAGAGCCGACTAGCACAGATACGCAGTATTTT. It codes for CASTEEPTSTDTQYF. This chain links TRBV6-1 with TRBJ2-3, with no clear D. This CDR3 contains 15 residues. Germline assignment: CDR1 MNHNS and CDR2 SASEGT.

At least ten counts were recorded for this clonotype. V usage is TRBV12-3 or TRBV12-4 and J usage is TRBJ1-4, with D perhaps matching TRBD1 (5 bases). The CDR3 length is 14 residues. Trimming took off 6 bases at V and 11 bases at J, with 19 bases between the two ends. This chain's CDR3 is CASRPGPPEGKLFF. In DNA, the CDR3 is TGTGCCAGCAGGCCAGGGCCCCCTGAAGGGAAACTGTTTTTT.

Regarding this clonotype: This clone may be a read error of a much larger clone one base away. This chain links TRBV6-1 with TRBJ2-4; 11 bases are a match to TRBD1. The length of the CDR3 is 17 residues. CDR1 and CDR2 (germline): MNHNS, SASEGT. This CDR3 reads CPSSEPGTGGLRNIQYF. CDR3 sequence (DNA): TGTCCCAGCAGTGAGCCCGGGACAGGGGGTTTGCGAAACATTCAGTACTTC.

Points on this clonotype: One end of the junction does not line up with germline, which may come from a read error. The chain couples TRBV4-2 to TRBJ2-5, with a tentative D call TRBD1 (6 bases). The CDR3 runs 12 residues. The V gene's germline CDR1 is LGHNA and CDR2 YNFKEQ. As DNA, the CDR3 is TGTGCCAGTAGCCAAGAGGGGGAGACCCATTACTTC. Translated, it gives CASSQEGETHYF.

The V call is TRBV11-2, the J call TRBJ2-3; 11 bases fit TRBD2. The V segment lost 11 bases and the J segment 4 bases; nucleotides outside the gene matches: 11. Germline values: CDR1 SGHAT, CDR2 FQNNGV. This CDR3 region has 15 residues. In DNA, the CDR3 is TGTGCCGGCGACCCTGGACTAGCGGGCCCAGATACGCAGTATTTT. Translating gives CAGDPGLAGPDTQYF.